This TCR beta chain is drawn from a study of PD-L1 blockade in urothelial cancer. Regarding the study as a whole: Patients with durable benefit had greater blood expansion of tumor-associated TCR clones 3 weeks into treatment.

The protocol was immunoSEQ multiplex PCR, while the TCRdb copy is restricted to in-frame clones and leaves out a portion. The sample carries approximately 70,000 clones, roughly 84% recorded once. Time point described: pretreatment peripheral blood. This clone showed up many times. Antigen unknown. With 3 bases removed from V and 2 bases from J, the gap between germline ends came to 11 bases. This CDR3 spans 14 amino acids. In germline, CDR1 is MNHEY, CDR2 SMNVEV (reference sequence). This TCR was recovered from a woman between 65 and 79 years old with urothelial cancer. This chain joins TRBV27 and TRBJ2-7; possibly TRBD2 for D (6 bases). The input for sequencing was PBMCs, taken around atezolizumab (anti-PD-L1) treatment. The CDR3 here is CASSFEPSAYEQYF. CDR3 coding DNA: TGTGCCAGCAGTTTCGAGCCTAGCGCCTACGAGCAGTACTTC.